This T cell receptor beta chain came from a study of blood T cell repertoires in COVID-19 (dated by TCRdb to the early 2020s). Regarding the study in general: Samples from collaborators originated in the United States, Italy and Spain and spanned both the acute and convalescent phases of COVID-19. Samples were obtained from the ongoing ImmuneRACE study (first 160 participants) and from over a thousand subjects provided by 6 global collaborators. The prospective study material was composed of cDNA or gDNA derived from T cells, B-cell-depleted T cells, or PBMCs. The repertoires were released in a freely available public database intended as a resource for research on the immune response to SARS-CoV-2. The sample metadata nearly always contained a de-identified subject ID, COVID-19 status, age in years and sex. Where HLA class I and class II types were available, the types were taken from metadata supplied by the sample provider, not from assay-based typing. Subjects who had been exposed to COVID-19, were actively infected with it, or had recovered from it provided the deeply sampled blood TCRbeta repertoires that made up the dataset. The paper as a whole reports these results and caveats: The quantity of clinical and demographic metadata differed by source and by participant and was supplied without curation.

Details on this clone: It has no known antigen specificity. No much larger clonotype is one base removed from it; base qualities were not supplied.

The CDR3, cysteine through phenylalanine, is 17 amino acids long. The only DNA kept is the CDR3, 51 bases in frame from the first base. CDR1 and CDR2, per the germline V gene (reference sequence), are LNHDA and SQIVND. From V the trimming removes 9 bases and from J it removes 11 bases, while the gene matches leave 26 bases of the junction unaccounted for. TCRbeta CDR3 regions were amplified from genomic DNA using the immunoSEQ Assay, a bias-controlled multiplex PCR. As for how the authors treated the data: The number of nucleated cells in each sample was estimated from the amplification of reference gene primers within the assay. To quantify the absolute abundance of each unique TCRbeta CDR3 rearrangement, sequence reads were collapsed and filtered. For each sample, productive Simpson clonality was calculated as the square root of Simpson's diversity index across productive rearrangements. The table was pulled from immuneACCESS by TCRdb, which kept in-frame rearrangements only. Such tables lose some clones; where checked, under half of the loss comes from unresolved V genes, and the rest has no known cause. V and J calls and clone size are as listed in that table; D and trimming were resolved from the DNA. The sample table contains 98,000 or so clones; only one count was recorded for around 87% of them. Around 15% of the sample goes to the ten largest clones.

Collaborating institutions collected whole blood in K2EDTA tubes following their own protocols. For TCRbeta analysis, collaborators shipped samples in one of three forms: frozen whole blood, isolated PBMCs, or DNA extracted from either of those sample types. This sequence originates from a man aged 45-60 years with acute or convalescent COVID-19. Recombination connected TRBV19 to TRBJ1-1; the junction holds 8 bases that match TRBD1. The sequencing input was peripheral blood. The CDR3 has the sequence CASVRTGPDGGPRRAFF. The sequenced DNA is TGTGCCAGCGTACGGACAGGGCCAGATGGGGGGCCGAGGCGGGCTTTCTTT.